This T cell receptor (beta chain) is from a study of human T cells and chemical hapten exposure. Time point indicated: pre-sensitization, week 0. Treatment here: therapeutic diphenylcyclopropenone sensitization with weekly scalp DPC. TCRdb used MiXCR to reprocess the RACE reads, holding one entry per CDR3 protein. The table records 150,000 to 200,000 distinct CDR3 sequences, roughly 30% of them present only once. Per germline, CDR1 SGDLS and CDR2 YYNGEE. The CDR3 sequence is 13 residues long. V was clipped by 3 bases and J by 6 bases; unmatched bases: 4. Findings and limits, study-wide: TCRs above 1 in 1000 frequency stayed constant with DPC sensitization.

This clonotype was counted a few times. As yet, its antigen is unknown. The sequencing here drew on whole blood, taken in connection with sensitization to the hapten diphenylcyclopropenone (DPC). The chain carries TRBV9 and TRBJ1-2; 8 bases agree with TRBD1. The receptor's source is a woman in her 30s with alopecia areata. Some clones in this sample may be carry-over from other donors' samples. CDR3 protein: CASSGQGADGYTF. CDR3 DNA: TGTGCCAGCAGCGGGCAGGGGGCGGATGGCTACACCTTC.